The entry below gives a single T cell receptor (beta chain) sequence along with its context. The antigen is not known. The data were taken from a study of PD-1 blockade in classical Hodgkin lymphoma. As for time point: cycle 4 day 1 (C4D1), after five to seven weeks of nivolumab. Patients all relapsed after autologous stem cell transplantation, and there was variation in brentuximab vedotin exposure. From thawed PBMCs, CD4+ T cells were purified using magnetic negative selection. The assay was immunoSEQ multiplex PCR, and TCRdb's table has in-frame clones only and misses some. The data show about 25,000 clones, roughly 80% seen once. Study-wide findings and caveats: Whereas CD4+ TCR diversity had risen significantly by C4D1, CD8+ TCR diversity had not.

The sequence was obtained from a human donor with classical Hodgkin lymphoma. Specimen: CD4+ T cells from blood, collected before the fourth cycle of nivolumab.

DNA for the CDR3: TGTGCCATCAGTGTCACAGATACGCAGTATTTT. It codes for CAISVTDTQYF. The V call is TRBV10-3, the J call TRBJ2-3; D uncertain. In germline, CDR1 is ENHRY, CDR2 SYGVKD. The CDR3 covers 11 residues. V lost 4 bases and J 2 bases, leaving 1 base between the germline ends.